The 4 T cell receptor beta chains given below trace back to one sample, sequenced in a study of CD8+ T cells in alopecia areata. Treatment meaning: oral pan-JAK inhibitor, 5-10 mg twice daily. Sequencing relied on a cDNA template that was reverse transcribed from extracted RNA. Clones were read by immunoSEQ multiplex PCR, and TCRdb kept only the in-frame ones, dropping some. The table records around 190,000 clones, about 64% of them present only once. The sample consisted of CD4+ T cells sorted from blood, taken at week 4, from a patient treated with tofacitinib. The receptor set was obtained from a human donor with alopecia areata.

A few counts support this clone. The V call is TRBV4-1, the J call TRBJ2-5; TRBD1 matches at 7 bases. The CDR3 runs 15 residues. Germline trimming cut 2 bases from V and 4 bases from J; bases unmatched to any gene: 7. Germline CDR1 and CDR2: MGHRA and YSYEKL. The CDR3 DNA reads TGCGCCAGCAGCCAACTACTGACAGGGTTAGAGACCCAGTACTTC. The encoded protein is CASSQLLTGLETQYF.

The chain uses TRBV5-1 and TRBJ2-5, with TRBD2 matching over 9 bases. Per the germline V gene, CDR1 is SGHRS and CDR2 is YFSETQ. Germline trimming cut 0 bases from V and 2 bases from J; bases unmatched to any gene: 5. The CDR3 extends over 16 amino acids. The CDR3, as DNA: TGCGCCAGCAGCTTGGAACCAGCGGGGGGACAAGAGACCCAGTACTTC. This codes for CASSLEPAGGQETQYF. Looking up the rest from reference TRBV5-1 and TRBJ2-5 gives the full variable domain: KAGVTQTPRYLIKTRGQQVTLSCSPISGHRSVSWYQQTPGQGLQFLFEYFSETQRNKGNFPGRFSGRQFSNSRSEMNVSTLELGDSALYLCASSLEPAGGQETQYFGPGTRLLVL.

This chain connects TRBV7-2 to TRBJ2-7, with unresolved D. Germline V gene data show CDR1 as SGHTA and CDR2 as FQGNSA. Trimming removed 1 base at V and 2 bases at J, with 6 bases between. The CDR3 covers 13 residues. The CDR3 here is CASSLGWTYEQYF. As DNA, the CDR3 is TGTGCCAGCAGCTTAGGATGGACCTACGAGCAGTACTTC.

This chain uses TRBV9 with TRBJ2-7, with 7 bases that match TRBD1. This CDR3 contains 13 residues. Germline V gene data show CDR1 as SGDLS and CDR2 as YYNGEE. The junction had 5 bases not matched to a gene; V was cut back by 1 base and J by 7 bases. CDR3 coding DNA: TGTGCCAGCAGCGTAAGGGGGCCGTGGGAGCAGTACTTC. This codes for CASSVRGPWEQYF.